One and the same sample provided the 2 T cell receptor beta chains below, sequenced in a study of spatial heterogeneity in lung cancer. Study-wide results and limits: Tracking of tumor mutation counts was seen in expanded intratumoral alpha and beta TCR counts.

Antigens for these TCRs are unknown. The sample's time point: sample taken at primary tumor resection. TCRdb used MiXCR to reprocess the 5' RACE reads, holding one entry per CDR3 protein. In the table there are about 27,000 distinct CDR3 sequences, about 7.1% of which are singletons. The sequencing used lung tumor tissue, collected at surgery. Receptors originate from a male donor with early-stage non-small cell lung cancer.

The chain employs TRBV20-1 and TRBJ1-6; D remains unclear. Trimming cost V 2 bases and J 7 bases, with 15 bases left between them. The CDR3 is made up of 15 amino acids. CDR1 is DFQATT, CDR2 SNEGSKA, per germline (reference sequence). The CDR3 is CSARSFGLGNSPLHF. Written as DNA, the CDR3 is TGCAGTGCTAGATCCTTTGGGTTGGGGAATTCACCCCTCCACTTT.

This clonotype was detected only a few times. This sequence joins TRBV4-1 and TRBJ2-5; D unresolved. Germline CDR1 and CDR2: MGHRA and YSYEKL. This CDR3 spans 15 amino acids. The ends were cut back, 0 bases at V and 6 bases at J, with 14 bases in the middle. CDR3 residues: CASSQDRVDGKTQYF. The CDR3 nucleotides are TGCGCCAGCAGCCAAGATAGAGTGGATGGAAAGACCCAGTACTTC.